The rows below give T cell receptor beta chains drawn from one sample of a study of OX40 agonist ivuxolimab in advanced cancers. Repertoires were generated with immunoSEQ multiplex PCR, while TCRdb's copy carries only in-frame clones and drops some. This table holds about 100,000 clones, roughly 88% found once. This material consisted of CD4+ or CD8+ T cells sorted from blood, taken in a trial of the OX40 agonist ivuxolimab. Receptors originate from an adult with an advanced solid tumor such as melanoma, head and neck, liver or kidney cancer. CDR3s include the opening cysteine and the closing phenylalanine or tryptophan. The D gene is left open where the match is weak. Rows give clone size only sometimes, using once, few, many, or a class for an expanded clone.

j_gene | d_gene | abundance | v_gene | CDR3nt | CDR3aa
TRBJ1-5 | TRBD1 | . | TRBV5-6 | TGTGCCAGCAGCTTGTGGGGACAGGGGAATCAGCCCCAGCATTTT | CASSLWGQGNQPQHF
TRBJ2-1 | TRBD2 | . | TRBV5-1 | TGCGCCAGCAGCTCTACTAGCGTCAGGAGCTCCTACAATGAGCAGTTCTTC | CASSSTSVRSSYNEQFF
TRBJ1-4 | TRBD1 | . | TRBV4-1 | TGCGCCAGCAGCCTATTCAGGGGGACAGGTCCTGCAACTAATGAAAAACTGTTTTTT | CASSLFRGTGPATNEKLFF
TRBJ2-7 | TRBD2 | . | TRBV11-2 | TGTGCCAGCAGCTTATTGACTAGCGGGAGACGCGAGCAGTACTTC | CASSLLTSGRREQYF
TRBJ1-2 | . | . | TRBV30 | TGTGCCTGGAGCCCCGGGACGTGGGGCTACACCTTC | CAWSPGTWGYTF
TRBJ2-5 | . | . | TRBV7-3 | TGTGCCAGCAGCTTACATAATCTAGGGGGGGAGACCCAGTACTTC | CASSLHNLGGETQYF
TRBJ1-5 | . | . | TRBV12-5 | TGTGCTAGTGCCCACGGAGACAATAGCAATCAGCCCCAGCATTTT | CASAHGDNSNQPQHF
TRBJ2-3 | TRBD2 | . | TRBV7-2 | TGTGCCAGCAGCTTAGTGGGGACTAGCGGGATTAGCACAGATACGCAGTATTTT | CASSLVGTSGISTDTQYF
TRBJ1-1 | . | once | TRBV2 | TGTGCCAGCAGGCCGAACCCGGGACTTAACACTGAAGCTTTCTTT | CASRPNPGLNTEAFF
TRBJ1-1 | TRBD1 | . | TRBV28 | TGTGCCAGCAGTTTAGGGACAGGCGGGGGGAACACTGAAGCTTTCTTT | CASSLGTGGGNTEAFF
TRBJ2-1 | TRBD2 | . | TRBV11-3 | TGTGCCAGTTCACTGGGACTAGCGGGAATGAATGAGCAGTTCTTC | CASSLGLAGMNEQFF
TRBJ2-1 | TRBD2 | once | TRBV29-1 | TGCAGCGTTACGACGGGACTAGCGGGGCGTACCTACAATGAGCAGTTCTTC | CSVTTGLAGRTYNEQFF
TRBJ1-1 | . | . | TRBV7-6 | TGTGCCAGCAGCTTAGCGATGGGCCGGCCCGCTTTCTTT | CASSLAMGRPAFF
TRBJ2-7 | . | . | TRBV13 | TGTGCCAGCAGCTTAGTCTCCTACGAGCAGTACTTC | CASSLVSYEQYF
TRBJ1-1 | TRBD1 | . | TRBV2 | TGTGCCAGCACCATGACCCGGGACAGGTTAGGAGCTTTCTTT | CASTMTRDRLGAFF
TRBJ1-1 | . | . | TRBV30 | TGTGCCTGGAGGACGGGCCCTAGTAAGAACACTGAAGCTTTCTTT | CAWRTGPSKNTEAFF
TRBJ2-5 | TRBD2 | . | TRBV5-1 | TGCGCCAGCAGCTCCCTAGCGGGTGGAGAGACCCAGTACTTC | CASSSLAGGETQYF
TRBJ2-1 | . | . | TRBV11-1 | TGTGCCAGCAGCTTACGGGAGAGGGGTCACAATGAGCAGTTCTTC | CASSLRERGHNEQFF
TRBJ2-1 | . | . | TRBV7-6 | TGTGCCAGCAGCTTAGCATCACCAGCCTACAATGAGCAGTTCTTC | CASSLASPAYNEQFF
TRBJ1-3 | TRBD1 | . | TRBV30 | TGTGCCTGGAAGAGGAACAGGGGCAACTCTGGAAACACCATATATTTT | CAWKRNRGNSGNTIYF
TRBJ2-2 | . | . | TRBV6-1 | TGTGCCAGCAGTGAAGCTAACACCGGGGAGCTGTTTTTT | CASSEANTGELFF
TRBJ2-1 | . | once | TRBV5-8 | TGTGCCAGCAGCTCCCTTTTCCATCCAAATCCCTACAATGAGCAGTTCTTC | CASSSLFHPNPYNEQFF
TRBJ2-5 | . | . | TRBV11-3 | TGTGCCAGCAGCTTATGGCCAACCGTACAGGAGACCCAGTACTTC | CASSLWPTVQETQYF
TRBJ2-1 | TRBD2 | . | TRBV7-9 | TGTGCCAGCAGCCAATATATGGGGTGGCGGGGGGCCCCCTACAATGAGCAGTTCTTC | CASSQYMGWRGAPYNEQFF
TRBJ1-3 | . | . | TRBV7-9 | TGTGCCAGCAGCGTGGACAGTCCTTTCTCTGGAAACACCATATATTTT | CASSVDSPFSGNTIYF
TRBJ2-7 | TRBD1 | . | TRBV6-1 | TGTGCCAGCAGTTCGACAGGGCCCCAATACGAGCAGTACTTC | CASSSTGPQYEQYF
TRBJ2-1 | . | . | TRBV5-1 | TGCGCCAGCAGTACGGACAGCTCCTACAATGAGCAGTTCTTC | CASSTDSSYNEQFF
TRBJ2-1 | . | . | TRBV5-4 | TGTGCCAGCAGTCTCGAGGGTACTATACGCAACAATGAGCAGTTCTTC | CASSLEGTIRNNEQFF
TRBJ1-3 | TRBD1 | . | TRBV5-1 | TGCGCCAGCAGCTTGGTGGGACAGGAGTTCGGAAACACCATATATTTT | CASSLVGQEFGNTIYF
TRBJ2-5 | . | . | TRBV5-6 | TGTGCCAGCAGCCAGATGTGGGAGACCCAGTACTTC | CASSQMWETQYF
TRBJ2-3 | . | . | TRBV7-3 | TGTGCCAGCAGCCGGGACACCTACACAGATACGCAGTATTTT | CASSRDTYTDTQYF
TRBJ1-2 | TRBD1 | . | TRBV2 | TGTGCCAGCAGCCCGGGACAGAGCAAATCTTATGGCTACACCTTC | CASSPGQSKSYGYTF
TRBJ2-3 | . | . | TRBV2 | TGTGCCAGCACGACTAGGACAAACTCAGATACGCAGTATTTT | CASTTRTNSDTQYF